This TCR beta chain was obtained from a study of response to subunit inactivated influenza vaccine. Study findings and constraints: The authors offered the suggestion that each seasonal influenza vaccination recruits few new T cells.

TCRdb reprocessed the RT-PCR reads with MiXCR, giving one entry per CDR3 protein. The data contain over 650,000 distinct CDR3 sequences, approximately 17% of them singletons. With regard to this clonotype: Its antigen is not identified.

The TCR was taken from a man aged 45 to 65 who received an inactivated influenza vaccine. The sequencing used PBMCs from blood, collected 4 to 6 days after vaccination.

The CDR3 coding sequence is TGCAGTGCTAGTGGGACTAGCGGGGGACGGGAAGAGACCCAGTACTTC. Translation gives CSASGTSGGREETQYF. V is TRBV20-1 and J is TRBJ2-5, with 14 bases matching TRBD2. The trim removed 3 bases at V and 3 bases at J, leaving 6 bases unmatched. This CDR3 region has 16 residues. The V gene's germline CDR1 is DFQATT and CDR2 SNEGSKA (reference sequence).